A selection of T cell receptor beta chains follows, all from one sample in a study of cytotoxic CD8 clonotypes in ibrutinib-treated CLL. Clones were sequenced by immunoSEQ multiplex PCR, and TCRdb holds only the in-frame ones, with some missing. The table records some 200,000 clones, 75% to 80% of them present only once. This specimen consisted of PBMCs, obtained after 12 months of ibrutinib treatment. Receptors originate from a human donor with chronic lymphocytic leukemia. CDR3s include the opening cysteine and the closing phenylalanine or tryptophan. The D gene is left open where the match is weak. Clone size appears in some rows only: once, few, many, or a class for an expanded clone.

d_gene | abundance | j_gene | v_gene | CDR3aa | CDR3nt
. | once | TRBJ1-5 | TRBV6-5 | CASSYFSNQPQHF | TGTGCCAGCAGTTACTTTAGCAATCAGCCCCAGCATTTT
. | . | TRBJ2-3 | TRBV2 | CASAGESSTDTQYF | TGTGCCAGTGCCGGGGAGAGCAGCACAGATACGCAGTATTTT
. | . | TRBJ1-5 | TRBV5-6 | CASSLGPRGDNQPQHF | TGTGCCAGCAGCCTCGGGCCCCGCGGGGACAATCAGCCCCAGCATTTT
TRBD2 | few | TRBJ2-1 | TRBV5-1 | CASSRTAGGREDEQFF | TGCGCCAGCAGCCGGACGGCGGGAGGCCGGGAAGATGAGCAGTTCTTC
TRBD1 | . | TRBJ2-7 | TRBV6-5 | CASQGGQVYEQYF | TGTGCCAGCCAAGGGGGCCAGGTCTACGAGCAGTACTTC
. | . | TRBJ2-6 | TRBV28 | CASSLRPGSSGANVLTF | TGTGCCAGCAGTTTACGCCCAGGGTCCTCTGGGGCCAACGTCCTGACTTTC
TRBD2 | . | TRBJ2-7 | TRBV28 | CASSAPAVGTNEQYF | TGTGCCAGCAGTGCCCCGGCGGTAGGGACTAACGAGCAGTACTTC
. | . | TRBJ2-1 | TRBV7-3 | CASSLTGNNEQFF | TGTGCCAGCAGCTTAACAGGGAACAATGAGCAGTTCTTC
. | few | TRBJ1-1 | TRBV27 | CASSLDVNTEAFF | TGTGCCAGCAGTTTGGATGTGAACACTGAAGCTTTCTTT
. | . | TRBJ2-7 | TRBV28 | CASRPIRGEIYEQYF | TGTGCCAGCAGACCCATCCGGGGCGAGATCTACGAGCAGTACTTC
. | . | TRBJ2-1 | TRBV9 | CASSVGQPLVDEQFF | TGTGCCAGCAGCGTAGGACAGCCGTTGGTCGATGAGCAGTTCTTC
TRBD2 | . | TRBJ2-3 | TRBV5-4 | CASTLAGGRTDTQYF | TGTGCCAGCACCTTAGCGGGAGGAAGGACAGATACGCAGTATTTT
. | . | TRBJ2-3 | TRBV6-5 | CASSYGSGGTDTQYF | TGTGCCAGCAGTTATGGGAGCGGAGGCACAGATACGCAGTATTTT
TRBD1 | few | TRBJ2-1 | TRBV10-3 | CAIRDQQGGSHNEQFF | TGTGCCATCAGGGATCAACAGGGGGGCAGCCACAATGAGCAGTTCTTC
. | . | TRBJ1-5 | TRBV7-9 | CASSLPLRQYQPQHF | TGTGCCAGCAGCTTACCGCTGAGACAATATCAGCCCCAGCATTTT
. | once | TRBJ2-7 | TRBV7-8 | CASTLLSYEQYF | TGTGCCAGCACCTTATTATCCTACGAGCAGTACTTC
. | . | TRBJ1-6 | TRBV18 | CASSPGANYNSPLHF | TGTGCCAGCTCACCGGGGGCTAACTATAATTCACCCCTCCACTTT
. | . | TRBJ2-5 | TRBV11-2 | CASSLGFSGAGETQYF | TGTGCCAGCAGCTTAGGGTTTTCGGGGGCTGGGGAGACCCAGTACTTC
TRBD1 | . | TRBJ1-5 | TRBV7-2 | CASSLRGQGRVSNQPQHF | TGTGCCAGCAGCTTAAGGGGACAGGGTAGGGTTAGCAATCAGCCCCAGCATTTT
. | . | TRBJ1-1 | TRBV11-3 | CASSFGRGTEAFF | TGTGCCAGCAGCTTCGGCAGGGGCACTGAAGCTTTCTTT
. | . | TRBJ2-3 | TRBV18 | CASSPRVSEDTQYF | TGTGCCAGCTCACCACGAGTCTCTGAAGATACGCAGTATTTT
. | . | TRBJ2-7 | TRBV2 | CASEGVEQYF | TGTGCCAGCGAAGGCGTCGAGCAGTACTTC
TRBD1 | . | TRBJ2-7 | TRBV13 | CASSGGQGSHEQYF | TGTGCCAGCAGCGGGGGACAGGGCTCACACGAGCAGTACTTC
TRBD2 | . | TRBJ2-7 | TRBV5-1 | CASSLLREGREQYF | TGCGCCAGCAGCCTCCTTCGGGAGGGTCGCGAGCAGTACTTC
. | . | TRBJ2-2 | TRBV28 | CATKRVTPYTGELFF | TGTGCCACGAAAAGGGTTACGCCTTACACCGGGGAGCTGTTTTTT
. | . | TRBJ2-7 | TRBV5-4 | CASSNPSETYEQYF | TGTGCCAGCAGCAACCCTAGCGAGACCTACGAGCAGTACTTC
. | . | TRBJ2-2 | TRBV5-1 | CASSLAQPGNTGELFF | TGCGCCAGCAGCTTGGCACAGCCGGGGAACACCGGGGAGCTGTTTTTT
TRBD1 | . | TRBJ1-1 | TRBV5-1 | CASSLAVWGTGNTEAFF | TGCGCCAGCAGCTTGGCGGTTTGGGGGACAGGAAACACTGAAGCTTTCTTT
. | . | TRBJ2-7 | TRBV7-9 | CASSLESGVSYEQYF | TGTGCCAGCAGCTTAGAGTCTGGGGTGTCCTACGAGCAGTACTTC
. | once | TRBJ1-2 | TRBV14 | CASSRQANYGYTF | TGTGCCAGCAGCCGACAGGCTAACTATGGCTACACCTTC
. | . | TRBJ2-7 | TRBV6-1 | CASALTDYEQYF | TGTGCCAGCGCCTTGACAGACTACGAGCAGTACTTC
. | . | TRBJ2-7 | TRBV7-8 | CASSFMREQYF | TGTGCCAGCAGCTTTATGAGGGAGCAGTACTTC
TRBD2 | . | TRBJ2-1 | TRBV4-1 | CASSHTSGRSYNEQFF | TGCGCCAGCAGCCACACTAGCGGGAGATCCTACAATGAGCAGTTCTTC
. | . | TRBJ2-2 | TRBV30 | CAWTSSVPGELFF | TGTGCCTGGACTTCTAGCGTTCCCGGGGAGCTGTTTTTT
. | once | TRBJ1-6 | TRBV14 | CASSQDSPVNSPLHF | TGTGCCAGCAGCCAAGATTCTCCAGTCAATTCACCCCTCCACTTT
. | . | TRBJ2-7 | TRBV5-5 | CASSLGQGYSYEQYF | TGTGCCAGCAGCTTGGGCCAGGGGTACTCCTACGAGCAGTACTTC
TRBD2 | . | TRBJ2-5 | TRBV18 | CASSPLGLAGGEETQYF | TGTGCCAGCTCACCGCTCGGACTAGCGGGGGGAGAAGAGACCCAGTACTTC
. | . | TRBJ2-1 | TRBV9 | CASSGLGGTTYNEQFF | TGTGCCAGCAGCGGGCTAGGAGGGACGACCTACAATGAGCAGTTCTTC
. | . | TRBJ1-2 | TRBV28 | CASSTNYGYTF | TGTGCCAGCAGCACAAACTATGGCTACACCTTC
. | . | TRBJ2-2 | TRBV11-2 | CASSLELITGELFF | TGTGCCAGCAGCTTAGAACTAATCACCGGGGAGCTGTTTTTT
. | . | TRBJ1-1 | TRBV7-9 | CASRLRTGSTEAFF | TGTGCCAGCAGACTCCGGACTGGGAGCACTGAAGCTTTCTTT
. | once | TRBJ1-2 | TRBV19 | CASSRGPVNYGYTF | TGTGCCAGTAGTAGGGGACCGGTAAACTATGGCTACACCTTC
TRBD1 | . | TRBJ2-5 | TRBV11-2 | CASSLGDRYQETQYF | TGTGCCAGCAGCCTAGGGGACAGGTACCAAGAGACCCAGTACTTC
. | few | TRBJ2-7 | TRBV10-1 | CASSESVAGRQYF | TGCGCCAGCAGTGAGTCGGTTGCCGGGCGACAGTACTTC
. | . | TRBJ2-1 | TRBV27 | CASSLADGAEREQFF | TGTGCCAGCAGTTTGGCCGACGGGGCCGAACGTGAGCAGTTCTTC
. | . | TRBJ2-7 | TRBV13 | CASSLGGAFEQYF | TGTGCCAGCAGCTTAGGCGGGGCTTTCGAGCAGTACTTC
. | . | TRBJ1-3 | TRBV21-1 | CASSRTGTWTISGNTIYF | TGTGCCAGCAGCAGAACCGGGACCTGGACCATCTCTGGAAACACCATATATTTT
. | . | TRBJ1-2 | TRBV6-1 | CASSPRTPRGYTF | TGTGCCAGCAGTCCAAGAACTCCACGGGGCTACACCTTC
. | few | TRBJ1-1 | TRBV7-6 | CASSLETVSNTEAFF | TGTGCCAGCAGCTTAGAGACGGTCTCGAACACTGAAGCTTTCTTT
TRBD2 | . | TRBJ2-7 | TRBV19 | CASSSLAGGNYEQYF | TGTGCCAGTAGTTCACTAGCGGGTGGAAACTACGAGCAGTACTTC
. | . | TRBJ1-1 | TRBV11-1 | CASSLPGTADTEAFF | TGTGCCAGCAGCTTACCCGGGACGGCGGACACTGAAGCTTTCTTT
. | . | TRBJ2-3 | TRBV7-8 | CASSPGRPSDTQYF | TGTGCCAGCAGCCCGGGACGACCGTCAGATACGCAGTATTTT
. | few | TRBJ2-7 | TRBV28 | CASSFRSGFDEQYF | TGTGCCAGCAGTTTCCGGTCAGGGTTTGATGAGCAGTACTTC
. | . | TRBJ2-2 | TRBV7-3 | CASSLRAADTGELFF | TGTGCCAGCAGCTTAAGGGCGGCCGACACCGGGGAGCTGTTTTTT
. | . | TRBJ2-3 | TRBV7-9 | CASSSPEDYSADTQYF | TGTGCCAGCAGCTCCCCAGAGGACTATTCCGCAGATACGCAGTATTTT
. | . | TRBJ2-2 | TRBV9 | CASSVGWIRVSGNTGELFF | TGTGCCAGCAGCGTAGGGTGGATCCGGGTTAGCGGGAACACCGGGGAGCTGTTTTTT
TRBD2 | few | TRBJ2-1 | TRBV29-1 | CSVEVGTSRGEQFF | TGCAGCGTTGAGGTAGGGACTAGTCGTGGTGAGCAGTTCTTC